These T cell receptor beta chains were read from a single sample in a study of CD8+ T cells in alopecia areata. This table comes from immunoSEQ multiplex PCR, and its TCRdb copy is limited to in-frame clones, with some not included. The data contain about 220,000 clones, about 50% of them seen just once; the ten biggest clones take up roughly 1.5%. The source material was CD4+ T cells sorted from blood, sampled at week 4, from a patient treated with tofacitinib. The source of these receptors is a human donor with alopecia areata. The CDR3 runs from the conserved cysteine through the conserved F or W. Each record gives: CDR3 length, clone size, J gene, D gene, V gene, CDR3 protein, CDR3 DNA. The D gene is left open where the match is weak. Clone sizes are given selectively: once, few, many, or a class where the clone is expanded.

length: 14
size: -
J: TRBJ2-1
D: TRBD2
V: TRBV30
CDR3: CAWSVRAGLNEQFF
DNA: TGTGCCTGGAGTGTACGAGCGGGGTTAAATGAGCAGTTCTTC

length: 11
size: once
J: TRBJ1-2
D: -
V: TRBV27
CDR3: CASSRGVGYTF
DNA: TGTGCCAGCAGCCGTGGAGTGGGCTACACCTTC

length: 13
size: few
J: TRBJ1-2
D: TRBD1
V: TRBV28
CDR3: CASKVDRGYGYTF
DNA: TGTGCCAGCAAGGTAGACAGGGGGTATGGCTACACCTTC

length: 14
size: few
J: TRBJ1-5
D: -
V: TRBV5-5
CDR3: CASSLSQGNQPQHF
DNA: TGTGCCAGCAGCTTGTCTCAGGGGAATCAGCCCCAGCATTTT

length: 15
size: -
J: TRBJ2-7
D: TRBD2
V: TRBV4-3
CDR3: CASSQESGLASEQYF
DNA: TGCGCCAGCAGCCAAGAGTCCGGACTAGCGAGCGAGCAGTACTTC

length: 11
size: few
J: TRBJ2-3
D: -
V: TRBV5-1
CDR3: CASSRESTQYF
DNA: TGCGCCAGCAGTCGGGAAAGTACGCAGTATTTT

length: 17
size: -
J: TRBJ2-6
D: -
V: TRBV29-1
CDR3: CSVEVGRTSSGANVLTF
DNA: TGCAGCGTTGAAGTTGGCAGAACTTCCTCTGGGGCCAACGTCCTGACTTTC

length: 13
size: -
J: TRBJ1-5
D: -
V: TRBV2
CDR3: CASSEYGNQPQHF
DNA: TGTGCCAGCAGTGAATATGGGAATCAGCCCCAGCATTTT

length: 13
size: once
J: TRBJ1-5
D: TRBD1
V: TRBV7-6
CDR3: CARPTGLNQPQHF
DNA: TGTGCCAGACCGACAGGGCTGAATCAGCCCCAGCATTTT

length: 16
size: few
J: TRBJ2-3
D: -
V: TRBV10-3
CDR3: CAISGAASLGGDTQYF
DNA: TGTGCCATCAGTGGGGCGGCCTCCCTCGGTGGAGATACGCAGTATTTT

length: 14
size: -
J: TRBJ2-7
D: -
V: TRBV18
CDR3: CASSPQRQAYEQYF
DNA: TGTGCCAGCTCACCACAGAGACAAGCCTACGAGCAGTACTTC

length: 13
size: -
J: TRBJ1-2
D: -
V: TRBV29-1
CDR3: CSVGTRRDYGYTF
DNA: TGCAGCGTCGGGACACGTCGAGACTATGGCTACACCTTC

length: 14
size: -
J: TRBJ1-4
D: -
V: TRBV5-1
CDR3: CASSLGITGEKLFF
DNA: TGCGCCAGCAGCTTGGGAATAACGGGCGAAAAACTGTTTTTT

length: 15
size: once
J: TRBJ2-1
D: TRBD2
V: TRBV7-8
CDR3: CASSIEAGGYNEQFF
DNA: TGTGCCAGCAGCATAGAAGCGGGGGGCTACAATGAGCAGTTCTTC

length: 12
size: -
J: TRBJ1-1
D: -
V: TRBV5-1
CDR3: CASSPGDTEAFF
DNA: TGCGCCAGCAGCCCAGGGGACACTGAAGCTTTCTTT

length: 15
size: -
J: TRBJ2-3
D: -
V: TRBV14
CDR3: CASSQDVRSTDTQYF
DNA: TGTGCCAGCAGCCAAGATGTCAGGTCGACAGATACGCAGTATTTT

length: 14
size: -
J: TRBJ2-6
D: -
V: TRBV7-9
CDR3: CASTPGSGANVLTF
DNA: TGTGCCAGCACCCCCGGCTCTGGGGCCAACGTCCTGACTTTC

length: 10
size: -
J: TRBJ2-7
D: -
V: TRBV30
CDR3: CAAGRHEQYF
DNA: TGTGCCGCAGGGCGCCACGAGCAGTACTTC

length: 13
size: -
J: TRBJ1-2
D: -
V: TRBV30
CDR3: CAWTQGLSYGYTF
DNA: TGTGCCTGGACCCAGGGGCTCTCCTATGGCTACACCTTC

length: 13
size: -
J: TRBJ1-2
D: -
V: TRBV4-3
CDR3: CASSQAEYYGYTF
DNA: TGCGCCAGCAGCCAAGCTGAGTACTATGGCTACACCTTC

length: 17
size: -
J: TRBJ1-5
D: -
V: TRBV30
CDR3: CAWSVGRAFSSNQPQHF
DNA: TGTGCCTGGAGTGTGGGGAGAGCCTTTTCTAGCAATCAGCCCCAGCATTTT

length: 12
size: -
J: TRBJ1-1
D: -
V: TRBV15
CDR3: CATPFRGTEAFF
DNA: TGTGCCACGCCTTTCAGGGGAACTGAAGCTTTCTTT

length: 13
size: -
J: TRBJ2-3
D: TRBD2
V: TRBV30
CDR3: CAGERGPTDTQYF
DNA: TGTGCCGGCGAGCGGGGTCCCACAGATACGCAGTATTTT

length: 15
size: -
J: TRBJ1-2
D: -
V: TRBV19
CDR3: CASSIEGYGAYGYTF
DNA: TGTGCCAGTAGTATAGAAGGGTACGGGGCCTATGGCTACACCTTC

length: 14
size: -
J: TRBJ2-3
D: -
V: TRBV10-3
CDR3: CAISVHRSTDTQYF
DNA: TGTGCCATCAGTGTTCACAGAAGCACAGATACGCAGTATTTT

length: 14
size: -
J: TRBJ1-4
D: -
V: TRBV7-9
CDR3: CASTEGRPNEKLFF
DNA: TGTGCCAGCACGGAAGGGCGGCCTAATGAAAAACTGTTTTTT

length: 11
size: -
J: TRBJ2-7
D: -
V: TRBV30
CDR3: CAWSHGSEQYF
DNA: TGTGCCTGGTCACACGGTAGCGAGCAGTACTTC

length: 13
size: -
J: TRBJ1-5
D: -
V: TRBV29-1
CDR3: CSVLIQYNQPQHF
DNA: TGCAGCGTACTGATTCAGTATAATCAGCCCCAGCATTTT

length: 15
size: -
J: TRBJ2-3
D: TRBD2
V: TRBV4-3
CDR3: CASSQDQRGTNTQYF
DNA: TGCGCCAGCAGCCAAGACCAGCGGGGGACGAATACGCAGTATTTT

length: 15
size: -
J: TRBJ2-3
D: -
V: TRBV2
CDR3: CASSVSRTSTDTQYF
DNA: TGTGCCAGCAGTGTTTCTAGGACTAGCACAGATACGCAGTATTTT

length: 15
size: few
J: TRBJ2-1
D: TRBD2
V: TRBV30
CDR3: CAWSAGTSSYNEQFF
DNA: TGTGCCTGGAGTGCCGGGACTAGCTCCTACAATGAGCAGTTCTTC

length: 12
size: many
J: TRBJ2-3
D: -
V: TRBV28
CDR3: CASSLRGDTQYF
DNA: TGTGCCAGCAGTTTACGAGGGGATACGCAGTATTTT

length: 15
size: -
J: TRBJ1-2
D: TRBD1
V: TRBV30
CDR3: CAWSPKDRRQYGYTF
DNA: TGTGCCTGGAGTCCGAAGGACAGGAGACAATATGGCTACACCTTC

length: 15
size: -
J: TRBJ1-2
D: TRBD1
V: TRBV7-2
CDR3: CASSRRTGENGGYTF
DNA: TGTGCCAGCAGTAGAAGGACAGGGGAGAATGGGGGCTACACCTTC

length: 14
size: few
J: TRBJ2-4
D: -
V: TRBV7-2
CDR3: CASSLDNYVGQGTF
DNA: -

length: 15
size: -
J: TRBJ1-4
D: -
V: TRBV5-6
CDR3: CASSYGPVTNEKLFF
DNA: TGTGCCAGCAGCTATGGGCCGGTAACTAATGAAAAACTGTTTTTT

length: 14
size: -
J: TRBJ1-6
D: -
V: TRBV4-2
CDR3: CASSQGQEYSPLHF
DNA: TGTGCCAGCAGCCAAGGACAGGAGTATTCACCCCTCCACTTT

length: 13
size: -
J: TRBJ2-1
D: -
V: TRBV6-5
CDR3: CASSQGLVNEQFF
DNA: TGTGCCAGCAGCCAGGGACTTGTCAATGAGCAGTTCTTC

length: 16
size: -
J: TRBJ2-2
D: -
V: TRBV5-1
CDR3: CASSLSPGANTGELFF
DNA: TGCGCCAGCAGCTTGTCGCCAGGGGCGAACACCGGGGAGCTGTTTTTT

length: 15
size: -
J: TRBJ2-2
D: -
V: TRBV9
CDR3: CASSYGHLNTGELFF
DNA: TGTGCCAGCAGTTACGGACACCTGAACACCGGGGAGCTGTTTTTT

length: 12
size: -
J: TRBJ1-1
D: -
V: TRBV6-1
CDR3: CASSEWGLEAFF
DNA: TGTGCCAGCAGTGAATGGGGCCTTGAAGCTTTCTTT

length: 15
size: -
J: TRBJ2-2
D: -
V: TRBV5-1
CDR3: CASKPGTIGTGELFF
DNA: TGCGCCAGCAAGCCCGGGACAATCGGCACCGGGGAGCTGTTTTTT

length: 13
size: -
J: TRBJ1-2
D: TRBD1
V: TRBV29-1
CDR3: CSVEVDRGYGYTF
DNA: TGCAGCGTTGAAGTTGACAGGGGATATGGCTACACCTTC

length: 15
size: -
J: TRBJ2-7
D: TRBD2
V: TRBV7-2
CDR3: CASSRTSGGSYEQYF
DNA: TGTGCCAGCAGTCGGACTAGCGGGGGGTCCTACGAGCAGTACTTC

length: 13
size: -
J: TRBJ2-3
D: -
V: TRBV30
CDR3: CAWSTGLTDTQYF
DNA: TGTGCCTGGAGTACAGGTCTCACAGATACGCAGTATTTT

length: 17
size: -
J: TRBJ1-5
D: TRBD1
V: TRBV19
CDR3: CASSMWQGAYSNQPQHF
DNA: TGTGCCAGTAGTATGTGGCAGGGGGCTTATAGCAATCAGCCCCAGCATTTT

length: 20
size: -
J: TRBJ2-1
D: -
V: TRBV27
CDR3: CASSLFLRQGVGDNSNEQFF
DNA: TGTGCCAGCAGTTTATTTCTTAGGCAGGGTGTTGGGGACAATTCTAATGAGCAGTTCTTC

length: 18
size: -
J: TRBJ2-2
D: TRBD1
V: TRBV27
CDR3: CASSLSPGQGFGGGELFF
DNA: TGTGCCAGCAGTTTATCGCCGGGACAGGGGTTTGGAGGCGGGGAGCTGTTTTTT

length: 14
size: -
J: TRBJ2-7
D: -
V: TRBV2
CDR3: CASSGGRGRLEQYF
DNA: TGTGCCAGCAGTGGCGGCAGGGGTCGACTCGAGCAGTACTTC

length: 16
size: -
J: TRBJ1-1
D: -
V: TRBV7-9
CDR3: CASSLRGTPMNTEAFF
DNA: TGTGCCAGCAGTTTAAGGGGGACCCCCATGAACACTGAAGCTTTCTTT

length: 15
size: -
J: TRBJ2-1
D: -
V: TRBV2
CDR3: CASRSSSQAYNEQFF
DNA: TGTGCCAGCAGGTCGAGTAGCCAAGCTTACAATGAGCAGTTCTTC